These 10 T cell receptor beta chains originate from one sample sequenced in a study of blood T cell repertoires in COVID-19. The table came from immunoSEQ multiplex PCR; TCRdb's copy has only in-frame clones and leaves some out. The sample shows under 250,000 clones, roughly 85% of them seen only once. Material: PBMCs or T cells enriched from blood (not recorded which). Receptors originate from a woman in her fifties or sixties with acute COVID-19.

The V call is TRBV7-9, the J call TRBJ2-5; 15 bases map to TRBD2. Germline CDR1 reads SEHNR; CDR2 reads FQNEAQ (reference sequence). This CDR3 is built from 16 residues. J was trimmed by 9 bases and V by 3 bases; bases with no gene match: 8. The CDR3 sequence: CASSFRTSGGGQAQYF. The CDR3 DNA reads as TGTGCCAGCAGCTTTCGGACTAGCGGGGGGGGCCAGGCCCAGTACTTC.

The chain is built from TRBV19 and TRBJ1-3; TRBD1 matches at 7 bases. The CDR3 has 15 residues. Trimming at V came to 0 bases and at J to 8 bases, leaving 7 bases not matched to a gene. Looked up from germline, CDR1 is LNHDA and CDR2 is SQIVND (reference sequence). CDR3 sequence: CASSIEHRGSDTIYF. CDR3 DNA sequence: TGTGCCAGTAGTATAGAGCACAGGGGAAGTGACACCATATATTTT.

The chain uses TRBV5-1 and TRBJ1-1; D perhaps matches TRBD1 (6 bases). The CDR3 totals 13 residues. Trimming shortened V by 5 bases and J by 1 base, and 9 bases separated the two germline ends. CDR1 and CDR2 from the germline V gene are SGHRS and YFSETQ. CDR3 bases: TGCGCCAGCAGGACAGGAGCGAACACTGAAGCTTTCTTT. Residues: CASRTGANTEAFF.

V is TRBV6-5 and J is TRBJ1-1; D is ambiguous. V was trimmed by 4 bases and J by 0 bases, leaving 6 bases between them. The V gene's germline CDR1 is MNHEY and CDR2 SVGAGI. The CDR3 runs 13 residues. For the CDR3, the DNA is TGTGCCAGCAGTTTTCAGGTGAACACTGAAGCTTTCTTT. Residues: CASSFQVNTEAFF.

This clone was found many times. This chain connects TRBV30 to TRBJ1-2; a possible D gene is TRBD1 (6 bases). Germline lookup yields CDR1 GTSNPN and CDR2 SVGIG (reference sequence). This CDR3 region has 13 residues. The V and J ends lost 3 bases and 2 bases respectively, with 10 bases between them. CDR3 protein: CAWRQGENYGYTF. In DNA form, the CDR3 reads TGTGCCTGGAGACAGGGCGAAAACTATGGCTACACCTTC.

This clone was picked up one time. A read error may be the cause here, since a much bigger clone is one base away. The same CDR3 is also encoded by other DNA sequences in this sample. The chain combines TRBV18 with TRBJ2-7, with a possible D match to TRBD2 (6 bases). Germline V gene lookup returns CDR1 KGHSH and CDR2 LQKENI. Trimming shortened V by 0 bases and J by 2 bases, and 11 bases separated the two germline ends. The CDR3 contains 15 residues. Written as DNA, the CDR3 is TGTGCCAGCTCACCACCGTCCGGGAGCCCCTACGAGCAGTACTTC. Protein product: CASSPPSGSPYEQYF.

V and J are TRBV30 and TRBJ1-1, with 8 bases identical to TRBD1. The CDR3 loop spans 15 amino acids. After removal of 8 bases from V and 1 base from J, the junction contained 12 bases not matched to a gene. From germline, CDR1 is GTSNPN and CDR2 SVGIG (reference sequence). This CDR3 reads CAGRQGRLTNTEAFF. CDR3 DNA: TGTGCCGGCCGACAGGGGCGGTTGACGAACACTGAAGCTTTCTTT.

The chain couples TRBV18 to TRBJ1-3; 10 positions agree with TRBD1. Per germline, CDR1 KGHSH and CDR2 LQKENI. V dropped 4 bases and J dropped 4; count of bases not matched to a gene: 4. The CDR3 is 15 residues long. The CDR3 DNA follows: TGTGCCAGCTCACTTGGACAGGGGGAAGGAAACACCATATATTTT. This encodes CASSLGQGEGNTIYF. Filled out from reference TRBV18 and TRBJ1-3, the complete variable domain reads NAGVMQNPRHLVRRRGQEARLRCSPMKGHSHVYWYRQLPEEGLKFMVYLQKENIIDESGMPKERFSAEFPKEGPSILRIQQVVRGDSAAYFCASSLGQGEGNTIYFGEGSWLTVV.

The V and J genes are TRBV7-2 and TRBJ2-7; 7 bases are shared with TRBD1. The CDR3 covers 15 residues. From germline, CDR1 is SGHTA and CDR2 FQGNSA. J lost 4 bases, V lost 6 bases, and 12 bases had no gene match. The CDR3 protein is CASSQQGSADYEQYF. CDR3 bases: TGTGCCAGCAGTCAACAGGGGTCAGCGGATTACGAGCAGTACTTC.

J is TRBJ2-3 and V is TRBV18, with TRBD1 identical over 7 bases. The CDR3 covers 14 residues. V lost 3 bases and J lost 5; bases outside the gene matches: 5. Germline V gene lookup returns CDR1 KGHSH and CDR2 LQKENI. The CDR3 nucleotides read TGTGCCAGCTCACCGGGACAGCAGAGAGATACGCAGTATTTT. Translation: CASSPGQQRDTQYF.